Following are 27 T cell receptor beta chains from one sample sequenced in a study of cytomegalovirus exposure and HLA in healthy donors. The study ran its PCR with 60 Vbeta and 13 Jbeta primers. Clones were read by immunoSEQ multiplex PCR, and TCRdb kept only the in-frame ones, dropping some. Of about 150,000 clones in the sample, 73% are singletons; the top ten hold roughly 5.2%. Sequencing was performed on PBMCs. These receptors all come from a woman under 30 in good health and CMV-seropositive.

Remarks on this clone: This sample includes further DNA sequences coding for the same CDR3. The chain recombines TRBV27 with TRBJ1-1; maybe TRBD1 (6 bases). The germline CDR1 and CDR2 sequences are MNHEY and SMNVEV (reference sequence). The ends were cut back, 6 bases at V and 8 bases at J, with 25 bases in the middle. The CDR3 runs 16 residues. Here the CDR3 reads CASSYVTGGGGPEAFF. The DNA of the CDR3 is TGTGCCAGCAGCTACGTCACGGGAGGTGGGGGGCCCGAAGCTTTCTTT.

This sequence joins TRBV11-2 and TRBJ2-7; D is perhaps TRBD2 (6 bases). V lost 5 bases to trimming and J lost 2 bases, with 13 bases between them. The germline gives CDR1 SGHAT, CDR2 FQNNGV. The CDR3 is 14 residues long. The DNA of the CDR3 is TGTGCCAGCAGCCCGACCGGGAGCACCTACGAGCAGTACTTC. It yields the protein CASSPTGSTYEQYF.

In nucleotides, the CDR3 is TGTGCCAGTAGGTTAGCGGAATACAATGAGCAGTTCTTC. Residues: CASRLAEYNEQFF. The rearrangement uses TRBV19 and TRBJ2-1; possible D gene TRBD2, 6 bases. Germline lookup yields CDR1 LNHDA and CDR2 SQIVND (reference sequence). CDR3 size: 13 residues. With 6 bases removed from V and 4 bases from J, the gap between germline ends came to 10 bases.

The chain recombines TRBV28 with TRBJ1-1; 11 positions match TRBD1. V lost 5 bases and J lost 2; bases outside the gene matches: 7. In germline, CDR1 is MDHEN, CDR2 SYDVKM. The CDR3 length is 16 residues. This CDR3 reads CASSPPDRGLNTEAFF. The CDR3 DNA reads TGTGCCAGCAGTCCCCCGGACAGGGGGCTCAACACTGAAGCTTTCTTT.

There are a few counts of this clone. The chain employs TRBV4-2 and TRBJ2-4, with unresolved D. The CDR3 contains 15 residues. In germline, CDR1 is LGHNA, CDR2 YNFKEQ. V gave up 0 bases and J gave up 4 bases, with 10 bases separating them. In nucleotides, the CDR3 is TGTGCCAGCAGCCAAGATCTAGGCGGTAAAAACATTCAGTACTTC. Protein: CASSQDLGGKNIQYF.

DNA of the CDR3: TGTGCCAGCAGATCCGGGACAGGGTACGGGCCCCAGCATTTT. As protein: CASRSGTGYGPQHF. The chain is built from TRBV6-6 and TRBJ1-5; 9 positions match TRBD1. The J segment lost 9 bases and the V segment lost 6 bases, leaving 9 bases of the junction unmatched. Germline V gene lookup returns CDR1 MNHNY and CDR2 SVGAGI (reference sequence). This CDR3 has 14 amino acids.

This clone was detected only once. V and J are TRBV13 and TRBJ2-7, with TRBD1 matching 9 bases. The length of the CDR3 is 15 residues. J lost 6 bases, V lost 3 bases, and 9 bases had no gene match. The germline gives CDR1 PRHDT, CDR2 FYEKMQ (reference sequence). The CDR3 DNA follows: TGTGCCAGCAGCTTGTCCGGGACAGGGTACGGCGAGCAGTACTTC. Its translation: CASSLSGTGYGEQYF. Using reference TRBV13 and TRBJ2-7 for the parts outside the CDR3, the full variable domain is AAGVIQSPRHLIKEKRETATLKCYPIPRHDTVYWYQQGPGQDPQFLISFYEKMQSDKGSIPDRFSAQQFSDYHSELNMSSLELGDSALYFCASSLSGTGYGEQYFGPGTRLTVT.

The V call is TRBV9, the J call TRBJ2-2, with 12 bases fitting TRBD2. This CDR3 has 16 amino acids. The ends lost 3 bases at V and 3 bases at J; junction bases unmatched: 3. CDR1 is SGDLS and CDR2 is YYNGEE in the germline V gene. CDR3 sequence reads: CASSARTSGDTGELFF. The CDR3 DNA follows: TGTGCCAGCAGCGCGCGGACTAGCGGGGACACCGGGGAGCTGTTTTTT.

This clone was seen once. The chain recombines TRBV15 with TRBJ2-7; the match to TRBD2 covers 8 bases. V was clipped by 0 bases and J by 0 bases; unmatched bases: 4. CDR3 length equals 16 residues. CDR1 and CDR2 from the germline V gene are LNHNV and YYDKDF (reference sequence). This CDR3 is CATSRDTGGGSYEQYF. DNA of the CDR3: TGTGCCACCAGCAGAGATACCGGGGGGGGCTCCTACGAGCAGTACTTC.

The rearrangement uses TRBV7-2 and TRBJ2-2; TRBD2 might be the D (5 bases). CDR1 and CDR2 from the germline V gene are SGHTA and FQGNSA. The V end lost 9 bases, the J end lost 6 bases, and 11 bases lay between the germline ends. The CDR3 totals 12 residues. The CDR3 reads CARPTSSGELFF. The CDR3 DNA reads as TGTGCCAGACCTACTAGTTCCGGGGAGCTGTTTTTT. The whole variable domain, remainder taken from reference TRBV7-2 and TRBJ2-2, is GAGVSQSPSNKVTEKGKDVELRCDPISGHTALYWYRQSLGQGLEFLIYFQGNSAPDKSGLPSDRFSAERTGGSVSTLTIQRTQQEDSAVYLCARPTSSGELFFGEGSRLTVL.

The chain uses TRBV7-2 and TRBJ2-3; TRBD1 aligns across 8 bases. Germline V CDR1 and CDR2: SGHTA, FQGNSA. V gave up 4 bases and J gave up 6 bases; unmatched junction bases: 9. The CDR3 sequence is 15 residues long. Here the CDR3 DNA reads TGTGCCAGCAGCTCCCGGGACAGGCTCTCTGATACGCAGTATTTT. It encodes CASSSRDRLSDTQYF.

There are a few counts of this clone. The rearrangement links TRBV7-2 to TRBJ1-1, with D possibly TRBD1 on 6 matching bases. Trimming took 5 bases from V and 6 from J, leaving 22 bases between them. Germline V gene sequence: CDR1 SGHTA, CDR2 FQGNSA. The CDR3 loop spans 16 amino acids. The CDR3 here is CASSQSPTGLSAEAFF. CDR3 bases: TGTGCCAGCAGCCAAAGTCCGACAGGATTGTCCGCTGAAGCTTTCTTT.

The CDR3 coding sequence is TGTGCCAACATGTGGCGGGCCGGCACAGATACGCAGTATTTT. This gives the protein CANMWRAGTDTQYF. The genes are TRBV7-2 and TRBJ2-3; TRBD2 is a possible D gene (5 bases). V lost 10 bases, J lost 1 base, and 15 bases lay in between. Germline CDR1 reads SGHTA; CDR2 reads FQGNSA. CDR3 size: 14 residues. The complete variable domain, with remaining parts taken from reference TRBV7-2 and TRBJ2-3, reads GAGVSQSPSNKVTEKGKDVELRCDPISGHTALYWYRQSLGQGLEFLIYFQGNSAPDKSGLPSDRFSAERTGGSVSTLTIQRTQQEDSAVYLCANMWRAGTDTQYFGPGTRLTVL.

The genes are TRBV2 and TRBJ2-1, with TRBD1 matching over 7 bases. The CDR3 contains 15 residues. The ends lost 8 bases at V and 1 base at J; junction bases unmatched: 8. Looked up from germline, CDR1 is SNHLY and CDR2 is FYNNEI. CDR3 nucleotide sequence: TGTGCCAGCCAGGGGACAGTGGAATCCTACAATGAGCAGTTCTTC. Translating it yields CASQGTVESYNEQFF.

V usage is TRBV19 and J usage is TRBJ2-1, with 7 nucleotides matching TRBD2. Germline V gene data show CDR1 as LNHDA and CDR2 as SQIVND (reference sequence). V trimming: 5 bases; J trimming: 6 bases; junction bases outside the gene matches: 7. CDR3 length: 14 residues. The CDR3 loop is CASSWDYPPNEQFF. CDR3 in DNA: TGTGCCAGTAGTTGGGACTACCCCCCCAATGAGCAGTTCTTC. The entire variable domain, with the rest obtained from reference TRBV19 and TRBJ2-1, is as follows: DGGITQSPKYLFRKEGQNVTLSCEQNLNHDAMYWYRQDPGQGLRLIYYSQIVNDFQKGDIAEGYSVSREKKESFPLTVTSAQKNPTAFYLCASSWDYPPNEQFFGPGTRLTVL.

The chain joins TRBV30 to TRBJ2-5; TRBD2 matches at 9 bases. V gave up 2 bases and J gave up 0 bases; unmatched junction bases: 10. The CDR3 totals 17 residues. Per the germline V gene, CDR1 is GTSNPN and CDR2 is SVGIG (reference sequence). This chain's CDR3 is CAWSRGSSGGYQETQYF. The CDR3 DNA follows: TGTGCCTGGAGTCGCGGTTCGAGCGGGGGGTACCAAGAGACCCAGTACTTC.

This chain uses TRBV5-6 with TRBJ2-4, with TRBD1 matching over 8 bases. V lost 4 bases, J lost 5 bases, and 14 bases stayed unmatched. The CDR3 is made up of 17 amino acids. Germline V lookup: CDR1 SGHDT, CDR2 YYEEEE. CDR3: CASSLRRTDRGQNIQYF. CDR3 nucleotides: TGTGCCAGCAGCCTTCGAAGGACTGACAGGGGACAAAACATTCAGTACTTC.

J is TRBJ2-1 and V is TRBV7-3; D is possibly TRBD2 (6 bases). The germline gives CDR1 SGHTA, CDR2 FQGTGA. Trimming removed 2 bases at V and 5 bases at J, with 19 bases between. CDR3 length: 17 amino acids. The chain's CDR3 is CASSLGPLGGRDNEQFF. Here the CDR3 DNA reads TGTGCCAGCAGCTTAGGTCCCCTCGGGGGAAGGGACAATGAGCAGTTCTTC.

In its sample, this clone was seen a few times. The chain recombines TRBV6-1 with TRBJ2-5; tentatively, D is TRBD1 (6 bases). V dropped 3 bases and J dropped 0 bases, with 14 bases sitting between them. CDR1 is MNHNS, CDR2 SASEGT, per germline. The CDR3 sequence is 16 residues long. Written as DNA, the CDR3 is TGTGCCAGCAGTGACCCACTCAGGACAGACCAAGAGACCCAGTACTTC. It encodes CASSDPLRTDQETQYF.

This sequence joins TRBV11-2 and TRBJ2-1, with 8 bases matching TRBD2. This CDR3 spans 15 amino acids. The ends lost 1 base at V and 2 bases at J; junction bases unmatched: 1. Germline V CDR1 and CDR2: SGHAT, FQNNGV. CDR3 coding DNA: TGTGCCAGCAGCTTAGCGGGGGGGCCCTACAATGAGCAGTTCTTC. It encodes CASSLAGGPYNEQFF.

The chain couples TRBV7-6 to TRBJ1-2; D call uncertain. V gave up 3 bases and J gave up 2 bases, with 7 bases separating them. The germline V gene has CDR1 SGHVS and CDR2 FNYEAQ. This CDR3 is 13 amino acids long. CDR3 coding DNA: TGTGCCAGCAGCTTCGGTCTCAACTATGGCTACACCTTC. Protein sequence: CASSFGLNYGYTF.

This rearrangement joins TRBV25-1 to TRBJ2-7; a weak D match, TRBD2 (6 bases). This CDR3 contains 14 residues. The germline V gene has CDR1 MGHDK and CDR2 SYGVNS. V was trimmed by 4 bases and J by 2 bases, leaving 12 bases between them. The CDR3 loop reads CASSGGLTPYEQYF. CDR3 DNA sequence: TGTGCCAGCAGTGGCGGACTAACCCCCTACGAGCAGTACTTC.

The chain recombines TRBV29-1 with TRBJ1-1, with D hard to call. The CDR3 has 11 amino acids. Germline V gene data show CDR1 as SQVTM and CDR2 as ANQGSEA. Trimming stripped 6 bases from V and 1 base from J, with 6 bases between. The CDR3 reads CSVEGNTEAFF. The CDR3 DNA reads as TGCAGCGTCGAGGGGAACACTGAAGCTTTCTTT. Full variable domain (rest looked up from reference TRBV29-1 and TRBJ1-1): SAVISQKPSRDICQRGTSLTIQCQVDSQVTMMFWYRQQPGQSLTLIATANQGSEATYESGFVIDKFPISRPNLTFSTLTVSNMSPEDSSIYLCSVEGNTEAFFGQGTRLTVV.

As concerns this clone: This same CDR3 is encoded by further DNA sequences in the sample. V is TRBV18 and J is TRBJ1-1, with a possible D match to TRBD1 (6 bases). The V end was cut by 6 bases, the J end by 1 base, with 9 bases between. The CDR3 consists of 13 residues. The germline V gene encodes CDR1 KGHSH and CDR2 LQKENI. The CDR3 loop reads CASSPGQNTEAFF. In DNA form, the CDR3 reads TGTGCCAGCTCCCCGGGACAGAACACTGAAGCTTTCTTT.

V usage is TRBV7-9 and J usage is TRBJ1-3; possibly TRBD1 for D (5 bases). Trimming stripped 0 bases from V and 2 bases from J, with 5 bases between. The length of the CDR3 is 14 residues. Germline V gene sequence: CDR1 SEHNR, CDR2 FQNEAQ (reference sequence). The CDR3 region has the DNA TGTGCCAGCAGCTTAGCAGGGGCTGGAAACACCATATATTTT. Amino acid sequence: CASSLAGAGNTIYF.

V gene TRBV27 combines with J gene TRBJ2-2, with D maybe TRBD2 (5 bases). The CDR3 has 14 residues. CDR1 and CDR2 (germline): MNHEY, SMNVEV (reference sequence). With 6 bases removed from V and 6 bases from J, the gap between germline ends came to 14 bases. CDR3 bases: TGTGCCAGCAGGCCACTAGGCGCCGCCGGGGAGCTGTTTTTT. It codes for CASRPLGAAGELFF.

J is TRBJ1-2 and V is TRBV18; TRBD1 agrees at 10 bases. CDR1 is KGHSH, CDR2 LQKENI, per germline. The CDR3 contains 19 residues. V shed 4 bases and J 4 bases; nucleotides not matched to a gene: 18. The CDR3: CASSRSVGTGAERGYGYTF. The CDR3 region has the DNA TGTGCCAGCTCACGTAGCGTGGGGACAGGGGCTGAAAGAGGCTATGGCTACACCTTC.